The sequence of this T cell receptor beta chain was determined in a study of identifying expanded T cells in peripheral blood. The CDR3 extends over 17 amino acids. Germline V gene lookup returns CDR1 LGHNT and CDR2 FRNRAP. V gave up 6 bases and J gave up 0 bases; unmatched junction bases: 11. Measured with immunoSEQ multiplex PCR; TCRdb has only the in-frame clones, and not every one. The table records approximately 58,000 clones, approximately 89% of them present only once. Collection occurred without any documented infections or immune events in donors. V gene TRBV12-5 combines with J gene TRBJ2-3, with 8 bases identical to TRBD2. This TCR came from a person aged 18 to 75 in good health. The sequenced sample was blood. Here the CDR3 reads CASGGGGTPASTDTQYF. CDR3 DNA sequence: TGTGCTAGTGGCGGGGGGGGGACTCCCGCTAGCACAGATACGCAGTATTTT.